This passage covers 28 T cell receptor beta chains from one sample sequenced in a study of blood T cells in healthy people across ages. Primers used in a second PCR of about 7 to 11 cycles were a sample-barcoded 5' primer and a J-beta primer mix. Each CDR3 protein gets one entry after TCRdb re-called the 5' RACE reads with MiXCR. The profile shows about 830,000 distinct CDR3 sequences, roughly 60% of them singletons. Input material: blood. Source of these receptors: a man aged 25-45 years in good health.

This clonotype occurred a few times. The chain combines TRBV25-1 with TRBJ2-1; D remains unclear. The CDR3 contains 14 residues. CDR1 is MGHDK, CDR2 SYGVNS, per germline. Trimming shortened V by 4 bases and J by 4 bases, and 11 bases separated the two germline ends. This CDR3 is CASSGGIVYNEQFF. The CDR3 nucleotides read TGTGCCAGCAGTGGTGGGATAGTTTACAATGAGCAGTTCTTC. Looking up the rest from reference TRBV25-1 and TRBJ2-1 gives the full variable domain: EADIYQTPRYLVIGTGKKITLECSQTMGHDKMYWYQQDPGMELHLIHYSYGVNSTEKGDLSSESTVSRIRTEHFPLTLESARPSHTSQYLCASSGGIVYNEQFFGPGTRLTVL.

V gene TRBV7-2 combines with J gene TRBJ2-7; D gene ambiguous. Trimming removed 1 base at V and 5 bases at J, with 15 bases between. The germline V gene encodes CDR1 SGHTA and CDR2 FQGNSA. The CDR3 runs 15 residues. The CDR3 DNA reads as TGTGCCAGCAGCTTAGTGGTATTACGGCCCCACGAGCAGTACTTC. Its translation: CASSLVVLRPHEQYF.

V and J are TRBV7-3 and TRBJ1-1; no reliable D call. The CDR3 is 13 amino acids. The V gene lost 2 bases and the J gene lost 1 base, with 5 bases spanning the gap. Per germline, CDR1 SGHTA and CDR2 FQGTGA. As DNA, the CDR3 is TGTGCCAGCAGCTTATGGCAGAACACTGAAGCTTTCTTT. Translation: CASSLWQNTEAFF.

This clonotype appeared once. The rearrangement uses TRBV5-1 and TRBJ2-7; possible D gene TRBD1, 5 bases. TRBJ2-5 explains the end of the DNA better; the J call may be wrong. CDR1 and CDR2 from the germline V gene are SGHRS and YFSETQ. This CDR3 is built from 16 residues. CDR3 DNA sequence: TGCGCCAGCTACATAACAGACAGTCATGGCGGAGAGACCCAGTACTTC. Translated: CASYITDSHGGETQYF.

The genes are TRBV20-1 and TRBJ2-7; 12 bases are shared with TRBD1. The CDR3 contains 15 residues. Germline-derived CDR1 and CDR2 are DFQATT and SNEGSKA (reference sequence). V lost 3 bases and J lost 3; bases outside the gene matches: 6. The CDR3 bases are TGCAGTGCTAGGGGGGACAGGGGGCAGGGCTACGAGCAGTACTTC. It specifies CSARGDRGQGYEQYF.

This chain uses TRBV6-5 with TRBJ2-5; no reliable D call. The germline V gene encodes CDR1 MNHEY and CDR2 SVGAGI. This CDR3 is 11 amino acids long. Between the trimmed V and J ends, which lost 2 bases and 11 bases, there was a span of 9 bases. The CDR3 region has the DNA TGTGCCAGCAGTTACCTCTCCTGGCAGTACTTC. The encoded protein is CASSYLSWQYF.

In this sample, this clonotype turned up a few times. The chain links TRBV20-1 to TRBJ1-4; 7 bases line up with TRBD1. The CDR3 contains 14 residues. The ends lost 6 bases at V and 8 bases at J; junction bases unmatched: 12. Germline V gene sequence: CDR1 DFQATT, CDR2 SNEGSKA (reference sequence). CDR3: CSARTGGKAEKLFF. The CDR3 region has the DNA TGCAGTGCAAGGACAGGCGGGAAGGCGGAAAAACTGTTTTTT.

This clonotype showed up just a few times. CDR3 sequence reads: CASSYEAGGRTEQYF. The CDR3 DNA is TGTGCCAGCTCGTACGAAGCGGGGGGGCGAACCGAGCAGTACTTC. The chain combines TRBV18 with TRBJ2-4; TRBD2 matches 10 bases. The J call is doubtful: the DNA matches TRBJ2-7 better. The CDR3 is made up of 15 amino acids. Germline loops: CDR1 KGHSH, CDR2 LQKENI.

The chain combines TRBV2 with TRBJ2-4, with 7 bases lining up with TRBD1. The J call may be in error: the DNA end matches TRBJ2-7 better. Germline V CDR1 and CDR2: SNHLY, FYNNEI. The length of the CDR3 is 13 residues. CDR3 amino acids: CASSRQGLSEQYF. The CDR3 DNA follows: TGTGCCAGCAGCCGACAGGGTTTGAGCGAGCAGTACTTC.

This clonotype was observed a few times. The gene calls are TRBV5-1 and TRBJ1-4; 7 nucleotides line up with TRBD1. Germline V CDR1 and CDR2: SGHRS, YFSETQ. The CDR3 covers 17 residues. The ends lost 0 bases at V and 8 bases at J; junction bases unmatched: 13. CDR3 in amino acids: CASSLEGGQTRREKLFF. DNA for the CDR3: TGCGCCAGCAGCTTGGAAGGGGGCCAAACCAGGCGGGAAAAACTGTTTTTT.

This rearrangement joins TRBV5-1 to TRBJ2-3; no firm D call. With 2 bases removed from V and 5 bases from J, the gap between germline ends came to 9 bases. Germline V gives CDR1 SGHRS, CDR2 YFSETQ. The CDR3 runs to 13 residues. The CDR3 here is CASSLGHQDTQYF. CDR3 sequence (DNA): TGCGCCAGCAGCTTAGGCCACCAAGATACGCAGTATTTT.

This chain joins TRBV7-8 and TRBJ2-1; 7 bases agree with TRBD1. The trim removed 5 bases at V and 7 bases at J, leaving 8 bases unmatched. The CDR3 consists of 14 residues. Germline V gene lookup returns CDR1 SGHVS and CDR2 FQNEAQ. The CDR3 region is CASSPQGVGNEQFF. As DNA, the CDR3 is TGTGCCAGCAGCCCCCAGGGGGTGGGAAATGAGCAGTTCTTC.

The chain has TRBV18 and TRBJ2-1; D may be TRBD1 or TRBD2 (5 bases each). CDR3 length: 15 amino acids. V was pared by 4 bases and J by 5 bases, with 15 bases between. In germline, CDR1 is KGHSH, CDR2 LQKENI. The CDR3 nucleotides read TGTGCCAGCTCACTCAGGGACGGTCCTAACAATGAGCAGTTCTTC. It yields the protein CASSLRDGPNNEQFF.

The chain uses TRBV10-3 and TRBJ1-2; TRBD1 is a possible D gene (5 bases). V was trimmed by 2 bases and J by 5 bases, leaving 15 bases between them. This CDR3 has 15 amino acids. Germline CDR1 is ENHRY and CDR2 is SYGVKD. The CDR3 spells CAISENRESGYGYTF. CDR3 coding DNA: TGTGCCATCAGTGAGAATAGAGAGTCAGGGTATGGCTACACCTTC.

The chain links TRBV6-1 to TRBJ2-1, with 9 bases matching TRBD1. There are 13 residues in the CDR3. J was trimmed by 8 bases and V by 6 bases; bases with no gene match: 5. Germline V gene sequence: CDR1 MNHNS, CDR2 SASEGT. The CDR3 loop reads CASRYDRGDEQFF. The CDR3 region has the DNA TGTGCCAGCAGATATGACAGGGGGGATGAGCAGTTCTTC.

This chain uses TRBV9 with TRBJ1-2; D not resolved. Deletions cut 0 bases from V and 7 bases from J, with 10 bases between. The CDR3 totals 13 residues. Germline V CDR1 and CDR2: SGDLS, YYNGEE. This CDR3 reads CASSVEGLGGYTF. The CDR3, as DNA: TGTGCCAGCAGCGTAGAAGGGTTGGGTGGCTACACCTTC.

This clonotype was counted only a few times. The chain joins TRBV20-1 to TRBJ2-7, with D possibly matching TRBD2 (7 bases). Germline CDR1 DFQATT, CDR2 SNEGSKA (reference sequence). Trimming stripped 8 bases from V and 3 bases from J, with 23 bases between. There are 15 residues in the CDR3. DNA of the CDR3: TGCAGTTCTCGGAGAATGGGGGGGCAACTCTACGAGCAGTACTTC. Translation: CSSRRMGGQLYEQYF.

In its sample, this clonotype was seen once. This chain joins TRBV5-6 and TRBJ2-3; possibly TRBD2 for D (5 bases). Germline CDR1 is SGHDT and CDR2 is YYEEEE. The CDR3 is 16 amino acids. V was shortened by 3 bases and J by 2 bases, with 16 bases between the two germline ends. As DNA, the CDR3 is TGTGCCAGCAGCTGGACGGGGAAGCCGCCCACAGATACGCAGTATTTT. As protein: CASSWTGKPPTDTQYF. The whole variable domain, filled in from reference TRBV5-6 and TRBJ2-3, reads DAGVTQSPTHLIKTRGQQVTLRCSPKSGHDTVSWYQQALGQGPQFIFQYYEEEERQRGNFPDRFSGHQFPNYSSELNVNALLLGDSALYLCASSWTGKPPTDTQYFGPGTRLTVL.

This clonotype showed up just a few times. The rearrangement uses TRBV12-3 or TRBV12-4 and TRBJ2-7, with D unclear. CDR3 length equals 11 residues. Trimming removed 2 bases at V and 8 bases at J, with 7 bases between. CDR3 coding DNA: TGTGCCAGCAGTTTATCGGCCCAGCAGTACTTC. Amino acids: CASSLSAQQYF.

This clonotype appeared a few times. The J gene is TRBJ2-1, the V gene TRBV2; D gene unclear. The V end lost 3 bases, the J end lost 5 bases, and 11 bases lay between the germline ends. This CDR3 region has 14 residues. The V gene's germline CDR1 is SNHLY and CDR2 FYNNEI. In DNA, the CDR3 is TGTGCCAGCAGTGAGTCCGGGTCCCACAATGAGCAGTTCTTC. Its translation: CASSESGSHNEQFF. Full variable domain (remainder filled in from reference TRBV2 and TRBJ2-1): EPEVTQTPSHQVTQMGQEVILRCVPISNHLYFYWYRQILGQKVEFLVSFYNNEISEKSEIFDDQFSVERPDGSNFTLKIRSTKLEDSAMYFCASSESGSHNEQFFGPGTRLTVL.

The chain carries TRBV10-3 and TRBJ2-5; tentative D call: TRBD2 (5 bases). The germline V gene encodes CDR1 ENHRY and CDR2 SYGVKD. This CDR3 is 14 amino acids long. Trimming took off 3 bases at V and 0 bases at J, with 8 bases between the two ends. CDR3 coding DNA: TGTGCCATCAGTGAACGAGGGTACCAAGAGACCCAGTACTTC. It translates to CAISERGYQETQYF.

The chain has TRBV20-1 and TRBJ2-1; TRBD1 might be the D (6 bases). The CDR3 has 14 amino acids. With 5 bases removed from V and 6 bases from J, the gap between germline ends came to 17 bases. Germline lookup yields CDR1 DFQATT and CDR2 SNEGSKA (reference sequence). The CDR3: CSAQGTFLLNEQFF. The CDR3 DNA reads TGCAGTGCTCAAGGGACATTTTTACTCAATGAGCAGTTCTTC.

This clonotype has only a few counts. V is TRBV27 and J is TRBJ2-3; perhaps TRBD2 as D (6 bases). The CDR3 loop spans 15 amino acids. Trimming removed 5 bases at V and 5 bases at J, with 17 bases between. CDR1 MNHEY and CDR2 SMNVEV come from the germline V gene (reference sequence). This CDR3 reads CASSPAWGVGDTQYF. CDR3 in DNA: TGTGCCAGCAGTCCGGCCTGGGGGGTTGGAGATACGCAGTATTTT.

This chain uses TRBV5-1 with TRBJ1-2; D gene uncertain. This CDR3 contains 11 residues. With 2 bases removed from V and 10 bases from J, the gap between germline ends came to 9 bases. Germline V gene lookup returns CDR1 SGHRS and CDR2 YFSETQ. The CDR3 DNA is TGCGCCAGCAGCTTAAATAGTGTCTACACCTTC. The encoded protein is CASSLNSVYTF.

This clonotype was counted once. CDR3 bases: TGTGCCAGCAGCTCTTGGGTGCAAGATACGCAGTATTTT. Its translation is CASSSWVQDTQYF. The V and J genes are TRBV7-6 and TRBJ2-3; D remains ambiguous. The V end was cut by 4 bases, the J end by 5 bases, with 10 bases between. CDR3 length: 13 residues. The germline V gene encodes CDR1 SGHVS and CDR2 FNYEAQ. Full variable domain (outside the CDR3, taken from reference TRBV7-6 and TRBJ2-3): GAGVSQSPRYKVTKRGQDVALRCDPISGHVSLYWYRQALGQGPEFLTYFNYEAQQDKSGLPNDRFSAERPEGSISTLTIQRTEQRDSAMYRCASSSWVQDTQYFGPGTRLTVL.

Only a few counts were recorded for this clonotype. This sequence joins TRBV20-1 and TRBJ2-1, with TRBD1 matching over 11 bases. The germline V gene has CDR1 DFQATT and CDR2 SNEGSKA (reference sequence). The CDR3 covers 16 residues. The J segment lost 3 bases and the V segment lost 6 bases, leaving 10 bases of the junction unmatched. DNA of the CDR3: TGCAGTGCCCCTAGGACAGGGGGCGGTGGCTACAATGAGCAGTTCTTC. Encoded protein: CSAPRTGGGGYNEQFF.

This chain joins TRBV12-3 or TRBV12-4 and TRBJ2-5; 8 positions agree with TRBD1. Trimming cost V 1 base and J 5 bases; bases outside gene matches: 9. The CDR3 sequence is 16 residues long. In DNA, the CDR3 is TGTGCCAGCAGTTTAGGTACAGGGGGTTCCCGTGAGACCCAGTACTTC. Translation: CASSLGTGGSRETQYF.

The chain carries TRBV10-3 and TRBJ1-4, with 7 bases fitting TRBD1. The CDR3 is 13 residues long. CDR1 and CDR2 from the germline V gene are ENHRY and SYGVKD. Losses at the gene ends were 10 bases for V and 8 bases for J; bases not matched to a gene: 10. Here the CDR3 reads CASSDRALEKLFF. The CDR3, as DNA: TGTGCCAGCAGCGACAGGGCACTCGAAAAACTGTTTTTT.